This paragraph covers one T cell receptor beta chain sequence. Its target is not known. This CDR3 region has 15 residues. CDR1 and CDR2 from the germline V gene are GTSNPN and SVGIG (reference sequence). With 3 bases clipped from V and 4 bases from J, the junction kept 7 bases outside the gene matches. The sample belongs to a study of identifying expanded T cells in peripheral blood. General observations from the study: About 1.2 clones differed between technical replicates, versus about 15 and 19 over time. Clone count variance between roughly two-week samples rose with total template count.

During the collection period, no donor immune events like infections were recorded. Sequencing was performed with immunoSEQ multiplex PCR; in TCRdb, only in-frame clones are kept and a portion is missing. The sample has tens of thousands of clones; around 89% are singletons. This clonotype was obtained from a person aged 18 to 70 in good health. The chain is built from TRBV30 and TRBJ1-2; TRBD1 agrees at 11 bases. The sequenced sample consisted of blood. This CDR3 reads CAWRQGQGAFYGYTF. The CDR3, as DNA: TGTGCCTGGAGGCAAGGACAGGGGGCCTTCTATGGCTACACCTTC.